Listed here are 22 T cell receptor beta chains from one sample, sequenced in a study of cytomegalovirus exposure and HLA in healthy donors. It was with 60 Vbeta and 13 Jbeta primers that the PCR ran. Sequencing was performed with immunoSEQ multiplex PCR; in TCRdb, only in-frame clones are kept and a portion is missing. The sample lists 110,000 to 150,000 clones; about three quarters were seen once. Sequencing was done on a sample of PBMCs. These receptors were collected from a middle-aged man in good health and CMV-seropositive.

On this clone: The sample holds other DNA sequences that translate to the same CDR3. This rearrangement joins TRBV19 to TRBJ2-2; D is uncertain. The CDR3 has 12 residues. The V end lost 5 bases, the J end lost 3 bases, and 4 bases lay between the germline ends. The germline V gene encodes CDR1 LNHDA and CDR2 SQIVND (reference sequence). CDR3 loop: CASSPYTGELFF. CDR3 DNA sequence: TGTGCCAGTAGTCCCTACACCGGGGAGCTGTTTTTT.

This sequence joins TRBV30 and TRBJ2-5; 11 nucleotides line up with TRBD1. The CDR3 totals 14 residues. Germline trimming cut 0 bases from V and 5 bases from J; bases unmatched to any gene: 2. Germline CDR1 reads GTSNPN; CDR2 reads SVGIG (reference sequence). The CDR3 is CAWSVRTGGETQYF. The CDR3 nucleotides are TGTGCCTGGAGTGTAAGGACAGGGGGCGAGACCCAGTACTTC.

The gene calls are TRBV28 and TRBJ1-1; D unclear. The CDR3 sequence is 12 residues long. Per germline, CDR1 MDHEN and CDR2 SYDVKM. V shed 6 bases and J shed 1 base, with 6 bases lying between them. CDR3 in amino acids: CASRTTNTEAFF. DNA of the CDR3: TGTGCCAGCAGGACTACGAACACTGAAGCTTTCTTT.

The J gene is TRBJ2-7, the V gene TRBV10-3; D ambiguous. Trimming removed 0 bases at V and 1 base at J, with 13 bases between. Per germline, CDR1 ENHRY and CDR2 SYGVKD. The CDR3 loop spans 16 amino acids. CDR3 residues: CAISESPVSRSYEQYF. The CDR3 bases are TGTGCCATCAGTGAGTCCCCCGTTAGCAGATCCTACGAGCAGTACTTC.

J is TRBJ2-7 and V is TRBV16, with 12 bases identical to TRBD1. J gave up 5 bases and V 0 bases, and 5 bases lay outside the gene matches. CDR1 is KGHSY, CDR2 FQNENV, per germline. The CDR3 runs 16 residues. CDR3 coding DNA: TGTGCCAGCAGCCAATCGGGGACAGGGGGCTTAAACGAGCAGTACTTC. Residues: CASSQSGTGGLNEQYF.

This clone has a handful of counts. The rearrangement uses TRBV5-6 and TRBJ1-1; D is uncertain. V was shortened by 8 bases and J by 11 bases, with 25 bases between the two germline ends. CDR1 and CDR2 from the germline V gene are SGHDT and YYEEEE. The CDR3 runs to 14 residues. For the CDR3, the DNA is TGTGCCAGTCGACTTGAAAGGGAGAGAGGTCTCGCTTTCTTT. Its translation is CASRLERERGLAFF.

The CDR3 bases are TGTGCCAGCAGCTTACTAGCGGGGGGGCGATTGGATACGCAGTATTTT. Translation: CASSLLAGGRLDTQYF. The chain is built from TRBV7-2 and TRBJ2-3; TRBD2 matches 12 bases. Germline trimming cut 2 bases from V and 6 bases from J; bases unmatched to any gene: 6. From germline, CDR1 is SGHTA and CDR2 FQGNSA. The CDR3 sequence is 16 residues long.

The rearrangement uses TRBV4-2 and TRBJ1-2; D ambiguous. Germline CDR1 and CDR2: LGHNA and YNFKEQ. This CDR3 is 15 amino acids long. The V end was cut by 1 base, the J end by 2 bases, with 11 bases between. CDR3: CASSQGGEENYGYTF. CDR3 coding DNA: TGTGCCAGCAGCCAAGGCGGGGAGGAGAACTATGGCTACACCTTC.

The chain carries TRBV9 and TRBJ2-3; TRBD2 aligns across 11 bases. The CDR3 spans 16 residues. With V trimmed by 0 bases and J by 5 bases, 5 bases remained unmatched. Looked up from germline, CDR1 is SGDLS and CDR2 is YYNGEE. The CDR3 loop is CASSVEIAGGRDTQYF. The CDR3 DNA reads TGTGCCAGCAGCGTAGAAATAGCGGGGGGGCGAGATACGCAGTATTTT.

V gene TRBV6-4 combines with J gene TRBJ1-2, with 8 bases aligning to TRBD1. Germline CDR1 is MRHNA and CDR2 is SNTAGT. This CDR3 comprises 15 residues. V lost 5 bases to trimming and J lost 7 bases; unmatched junction nucleotides: 12. The CDR3 DNA sequence: TGTGCCAGCAGTCCCCTCGCAGGGGGCAATGGTGGCTACACCTTC. Protein product: CASSPLAGGNGGYTF.

The V and J genes are TRBV18 and TRBJ2-1, with 7 bases that match TRBD1. Germline CDR1 is KGHSH and CDR2 is LQKENI. CDR3 length: 14 amino acids. V dropped 3 bases and J dropped 3; count of bases not matched to a gene: 2. The CDR3 reads CASSPGQVYNEQFF. The CDR3 DNA reads as TGTGCCAGCTCACCCGGACAGGTCTACAATGAGCAGTTCTTC.

The V and J genes are TRBV2 and TRBJ1-5; maybe TRBD1 (5 bases). There are 17 residues in the CDR3. V was clipped by 7 bases and J by 1 base, with 20 bases between them. Looked up from germline, CDR1 is SNHLY and CDR2 is FYNNEI. The chain's CDR3 is CASTGKKGEGSNQPQHF. CDR3 sequence (DNA): TGTGCCAGCACAGGCAAGAAAGGGGAGGGCAGCAATCAGCCCCAGCATTTT.

The genes are TRBV6-1 and TRBJ2-7; TRBD2 matches 10 bases. Germline CDR1 and CDR2: MNHNS and SASEGT. V shed 5 bases, J shed 3 bases, and the junction held 4 bases outside the gene matches. CDR3 length: 14 residues. CDR3 loop: CASSIGLADYEQYF. The CDR3 DNA follows: TGTGCCAGCAGTATAGGACTAGCGGACTACGAGCAGTACTTC.

This sequence joins TRBV6-1 and TRBJ2-5; possibly TRBD1 for D (7 bases). The V gene lost 6 bases and the J gene lost 2 bases, with 13 bases spanning the gap. Germline CDR1 MNHNS, CDR2 SASEGT. The CDR3 has 14 residues. CDR3 nucleotides: TGTGCCAGCAGCAGGGGGGCGTTACAAGAGACCCAGTACTTC. Translation gives CASSRGALQETQYF.

The V call is TRBV6-5, the J call TRBJ1-1, with D possibly matching TRBD1 (5 bases). The germline gives CDR1 MNHEY, CDR2 SVGAGI. The CDR3 has 16 amino acids. V lost 2 bases and J 5 bases, leaving 18 bases between the germline ends. The CDR3 here is CASSYTIGAGRTEAFF. The CDR3 region has the DNA TGTGCCAGCAGTTACACAATTGGGGCAGGGAGGACTGAAGCTTTCTTT.

This clone was observed once. V usage is TRBV2 and J usage is TRBJ2-7; D is uncertain. Trimming took 7 bases from V and 0 from J, leaving 16 bases between them. Per germline, CDR1 SNHLY and CDR2 FYNNEI. The CDR3 extends over 15 amino acids. This CDR3 reads CASTRSQMSSYEQYF. The CDR3 coding sequence is TGTGCCAGCACTCGTTCCCAAATGAGCTCCTACGAGCAGTACTTC.

This chain joins TRBV7-2 and TRBJ1-6; 10 bases are shared with TRBD1. V lost 1 base, J lost 10 bases, and 7 bases stayed unmatched. The V gene's germline CDR1 is SGHTA and CDR2 FQGNSA. The CDR3 runs to 16 residues. The CDR3 region has the DNA TGTGCCAGCAGCTTAGGACAGGGGGCTGGAGGATCACCCCTCCACTTT. The encoded protein is CASSLGQGAGGSPLHF.

The V and J genes are TRBV10-2 and TRBJ2-1; 11 bases are a match to TRBD2. Germline CDR1 WSHSY, CDR2 SAAADI. The junction had 6 bases not matched to a gene; V was cut back by 3 bases and J by 2 bases. The CDR3 is 17 residues long. This CDR3 is CASSDPGSGRAYNEQFF. CDR3 nucleotides: TGCGCCAGCAGTGACCCGGGTAGCGGGAGGGCCTACAATGAGCAGTTCTTC.

Worth noting for this clone: The sample contains more than one DNA sequence encoding this CDR3. The rearrangement uses TRBV5-1 and TRBJ2-1; 11 bases fit TRBD2. CDR1 and CDR2 from the germline V gene are SGHRS and YFSETQ. This CDR3 contains 14 residues. Losses at the gene ends were 1 base for V and 7 bases for J; bases not matched to a gene: 1. The CDR3 loop reads CASSLLAGGNEQFF. Written as DNA, the CDR3 is TGCGCCAGCAGCTTGTTAGCGGGGGGGAATGAGCAGTTCTTC.

Details on this clone: At the DNA level, this CDR3 is encoded by other sequences in the same sample as well. The CDR3 DNA reads as TGTGCCAGCAGTTACTCTCGGACAGGGGGCAACTATGGCTACACCTTC. Translated: CASSYSRTGGNYGYTF. This chain connects TRBV6-5 to TRBJ1-2, with TRBD1 matching 11 bases. The CDR3 length is 16 residues. Germline V CDR1 and CDR2: MNHEY, SVGAGI. Losses at the gene ends were 0 bases for V and 2 bases for J; bases not matched to a gene: 2.

Only a few counts were recorded for this clone. The genes are TRBV6-5 and TRBJ1-2; D ambiguous. V lost 6 bases and J 0 bases, leaving 11 bases between the germline ends. The CDR3 spans 14 residues. CDR1 is MNHEY, CDR2 SVGAGI, per germline. The DNA of the CDR3 is TGTGCCAGCAGACCCGAGGCAGCTAACTATGGCTACACCTTC. Residues: CASRPEAANYGYTF.

The chain combines TRBV19 with TRBJ1-4; unclear D gene. Per the germline V gene, CDR1 is LNHDA and CDR2 is SQIVND (reference sequence). The V end was cut by 3 bases, the J end by 13 bases, with 18 bases between. The CDR3 is 14 amino acids. CDR3: CASSIRGRSERLFF. CDR3 in DNA: TGTGCCAGTAGTATCCGTGGTCGATCCGAGAGACTGTTTTTT.